This T cell receptor (beta chain) originates from a study of blood T cells in healthy people across ages. Regarding the study as a whole: Long-lived donors had more naive CD4+ cells and higher diversity than aged donors.

Alongside a J-beta primer mix, a sample-barcoded 5' primer served in a second PCR lasting roughly 7 to 12 cycles. TCRdb called the 5' RACE reads again in MiXCR, with one record for every CDR3 protein. There are 350,000 to 450,000 distinct CDR3 sequences in the sample; 52% occur only once, and around 53% lies in the top ten. For this clonotype: The antigen is undetermined.

This clonotype was sampled from a man aged 60-69 years in good health. What was sequenced was blood.

The DNA for the CDR3 is TGTGCCAGCAGCTTAGGGACAGCTAAAGAAATGCCCCAGTACTTC. Its protein product is CASSLGTAKEMPQYF. This chain joins TRBV11-2 and TRBJ2-5, with a possible D match to TRBD1 (6 bases). The V end was cut by 1 base, the J end by 9 bases, with 18 bases between. The CDR3 covers 15 residues. In germline, CDR1 is SGHAT, CDR2 FQNNGV.